These T cell receptor beta chains were read from a single sample in a study of blood T cell repertoires in COVID-19. Assay: immunoSEQ multiplex PCR; the TCRdb copy retains only in-frame clones and omits some. The profile covers around 250,000 clones, with less than 90% appearing a single time and under 6.5% taken by the ten largest. The sample was peripheral blood. All receptors derive from a man in his sixties with acute or convalescent COVID-19. Each CDR3 is given with its conserved first and last residue. The D gene is left open where the match is weak. Clone size appears in some rows only: once, few, many, or a class for an expanded clone.

CDR3: CASSYTGTGVGEQYF; DNA: TGTGCCAGCAGCTATACCGGGACAGGGGTGGGCGAGCAGTACTTC; J: TRBJ2-7; D: TRBD1; V: TRBV11-2; size: .
CDR3: CASSFQRYEQYF; DNA: TGTGCCAGCAGTTTTCAGCGCTACGAGCAGTACTTC; J: TRBJ2-7; D: .; V: TRBV28; size: few
CDR3: CASSLTGTAGNTIYF; DNA: TGTGCCAGCAGCCTCACCGGGACAGCTGGAAACACCATATATTTT; J: TRBJ1-3; D: TRBD1; V: TRBV28; size: .
CDR3: CASSLIGDTLRTNEKLFF; DNA: TGTGCCAGCAGCTTAATTGGGGACACCCTCAGAACTAATGAAAAACTGTTTTTT; J: TRBJ1-4; D: .; V: TRBV7-8; size: .
CDR3: CASSSPGQGRDEQYF; DNA: TGTGCCAGCAGCTCCCCGGGACAGGGTAGGGACGAGCAGTACTTC; J: TRBJ2-7; D: TRBD1; V: TRBV9; size: once
CDR3: CASRAGVMGNEKLFF; DNA: TGTGCCAGCAGAGCAGGTGTAATGGGTAATGAAAAACTGTTTTTT; J: TRBJ1-4; D: .; V: TRBV2; size: once
CDR3: CASSFDASGEQFF; DNA: TGTGCCAGCAGTTTTGATGCGTCAGGGGAGCAGTTCTTC; J: TRBJ2-1; D: .; V: TRBV9; size: .
CDR3: CASSQQRTGSYEQYF; DNA: TGCGCCAGCAGCCAACAAAGGACTGGCTCCTACGAGCAGTACTTC; J: TRBJ2-7; D: .; V: TRBV4-3; size: few
CDR3: CASSIRLAADEQFF; DNA: TGCGCCAGCAGCATTCGACTAGCGGCCGATGAGCAGTTCTTC; J: TRBJ2-1; D: TRBD2; V: TRBV5-1; size: .
CDR3: CASGLGLGQGLWQPQHF; DNA: TGTGCTAGTGGTTTGGGGTTGGGACAGGGGCTCTGGCAGCCCCAGCATTTT; J: TRBJ1-5; D: TRBD1; V: TRBV12-5; size: .
CDR3: CASSSDPGQESSYEQYF; DNA: TGTGCCAGCAGTTCGGACCCTGGACAGGAATCCTCCTACGAGCAGTACTTC; J: TRBJ2-7; D: TRBD1; V: TRBV27; size: few
CDR3: CASSLLVAGNEQFF; DNA: TGTGCCAGCAGCTTATTGGTAGCGGGCAATGAGCAGTTCTTC; J: TRBJ2-1; D: TRBD2; V: TRBV7-2; size: .
CDR3: CASSHRQFMIDQPQHF; DNA: TGTGCCAGCAGCCATCGACAGTTTATGATCGATCAGCCCCAGCATTTT; J: TRBJ1-5; D: .; V: TRBV7-3; size: .
CDR3: CASSLLTGELFF; DNA: TGTGCCAGCAGTTTACTTACCGGGGAGCTGTTTTTT; J: TRBJ2-2; D: .; V: TRBV27; size: .
CDR3: CASSLGGNSYNEQFF; DNA: TGTGCCAGCAGCTTGGGCGGGAACTCCTACAATGAGCAGTTCTTC; J: TRBJ2-1; D: .; V: TRBV11-2; size: .
CDR3: CASSVGLAGGPNEQFF; DNA: TGTGCCAGCAGCGTCGGACTAGCGGGAGGGCCAAATGAGCAGTTCTTC; J: TRBJ2-1; D: TRBD2; V: TRBV7-6; size: .
CDR3: CASRGEGANTEAFF; DNA: TGCGCCAGCCGGGGGGAGGGCGCGAACACTGAAGCTTTCTTT; J: TRBJ1-1; D: .; V: TRBV5-1; size: once
CDR3: CASSGASMNTEAFF; DNA: TGCGCCAGCAGCGGGGCCAGCATGAACACTGAAGCTTTCTTT; J: TRBJ1-1; D: .; V: TRBV5-1; size: .
CDR3: CASSYSQVDSPLHF; DNA: TGTGCCAGCAGTTACTCACAGGTGGATTCACCCCTCCACTTT; J: TRBJ1-6; D: .; V: TRBV6-5; size: .
CDR3: CASSPSGRTDTQYF; DNA: TGTGCCAGCAGCCCAAGCGGGAGGACAGATACGCAGTATTTT; J: TRBJ2-3; D: TRBD2; V: TRBV7-3; size: .
CDR3: CASSVLGGGQGETQYF; DNA: TGTGCCAGCAGCGTCCTGGGTGGGGGCCAGGGGGAGACCCAGTACTTC; J: TRBJ2-5; D: .; V: TRBV11-3; size: .
CDR3: CASSYSMSSGEVVTGELFF; DNA: TGTGCCAGCAGTTACTCGATGTCATCGGGGGAAGTTGTCACCGGGGAGCTGTTTTTT; J: TRBJ2-2; D: .; V: TRBV6-2/TRBV6-3; size: .
CDR3: CASSSGLAGRADTQYF; DNA: TGTGCCAGCAGCTCGGGACTAGCGGGGCGAGCAGATACGCAGTATTTT; J: TRBJ2-3; D: TRBD2; V: TRBV7-2; size: .
CDR3: CASSRDRGRGYTF; DNA: TGTGCCAGCAGCCGGGACAGGGGGAGAGGCTACACCTTC; J: TRBJ1-2; D: TRBD1; V: TRBV7-2; size: .
CDR3: CASSTITSVPGEQFF; DNA: TGTGCCAGCAGCACCATTACTAGCGTCCCTGGGGAGCAGTTCTTC; J: TRBJ2-1; D: TRBD2; V: TRBV7-2; size: .
CDR3: CSVATGDGTEAFF; DNA: TGCAGCGTGGCGACAGGGGACGGCACTGAAGCTTTCTTT; J: TRBJ1-1; D: TRBD1; V: TRBV29-1; size: once
CDR3: CASSSPAGQFATNEKLFF; DNA: TGTGCCAGCAGTTCACCCGCGGGACAGTTTGCAACTAATGAAAAACTGTTTTTT; J: TRBJ1-4; D: TRBD1; V: TRBV28; size: .
CDR3: CASTRGLDYGYTF; DNA: TGTGCCAGCACCCGGGGGTTAGATTATGGCTACACCTTC; J: TRBJ1-2; D: .; V: TRBV7-9; size: .
CDR3: CASSLTSRGVAQREKGNEQFF; DNA: TGTGCCAGCAGCTTAACGAGCCGGGGGGTGGCGCAGCGGGAGAAGGGCAATGAGCAGTTCTTC; J: TRBJ2-1; D: TRBD2; V: TRBV7-3; size: few
CDR3: CASSPYREQYF; DNA: TGTGCCAGCAGTCCGTACAGGGAGCAGTACTTC; J: TRBJ2-7; D: .; V: TRBV28; size: .
CDR3: CASSFDQRENTGELFF; DNA: TGTGCCAGCAGTTTTGACCAGCGGGAGAACACCGGGGAGCTGTTTTTT; J: TRBJ2-2; D: TRBD2; V: TRBV28; size: once
CDR3: CASSVAVAGGPGEQYF; DNA: TGTGCCAGCAGCGTAGCCGTAGCGGGAGGGCCGGGCGAGCAGTACTTC; J: TRBJ2-7; D: TRBD2; V: TRBV9; size: .